A selection of T cell receptor beta chains follows, all from one sample in a study of cytomegalovirus exposure and HLA in healthy donors. Libraries were prepared by immunoSEQ multiplex PCR; TCRdb keeps only in-frame clonotypes and omits some of them. The sample consists of roughly 120,000 clones, about nine tenths of them appearing once. Sequencing was done on a sample of PBMCs. These receptors came from a man younger than 45 in good health and CMV-seronegative. The CDR3 runs from the conserved cysteine through the conserved F or W. The order of the fields is V gene, D gene, CDR3 length, J gene, clone size, CDR3 DNA, CDR3 protein. The D gene is left open where the match is weak. Clone size is given for some rows only: seen once, a few or many times, or a class if the clone is expanded.

>TRBV19|NA|15|TRBJ1-1|NA
TGTGCCAGTAGGGTCACGTCGACTCCGAACACTGAAGCTTTCTTT
CASRVTSTPNTEAFF
>TRBV13|NA|13|TRBJ2-5|NA
TGTGCCAGCAGCCCACAGACCCAAGAGACCCAGTACTTC
CASSPQTQETQYF
>TRBV6-1|NA|12|TRBJ1-3|NA
TGTGCCAGCATTCGCTCTGGAAACACCATATATTTT
CASIRSGNTIYF
>TRBV28|TRBD1|14|TRBJ1-5|NA
TGTGCCAGCAGCCGGACAGGGTTCGATCAGCCCCAGCATTTT
CASSRTGFDQPQHF
>TRBV7-9|NA|11|TRBJ2-7|NA
TGTGCCAGCGGCAGGACATTCGAGCAGTACTTC
CASGRTFEQYF
>TRBV7-9|TRBD2|15|TRBJ2-1|NA
TGTGCCAGCAGCAGTAGCGGGGGGGTAAACAATGAGCAGTTCTTC
CASSSSGGVNNEQFF
>TRBV5-6|TRBD1|19|TRBJ1-2|NA
TGTGCCAGCAGCTTTCTTGTGACAGGGGCGTTTTCGAAATCTTATGGCTACACCTTC
CASSFLVTGAFSKSYGYTF
>TRBV15|NA|12|TRBJ2-7|NA
TGTGCCACCAGAAGCGTCGGGAACGAGCAGTACTTC
CATRSVGNEQYF
>TRBV11-2|TRBD1|14|TRBJ2-1|NA
TGTGCCAGCAGCCTAGGACAGGGCCTTCATGAGCAGTTCTTC
CASSLGQGLHEQFF
>TRBV7-2|TRBD1|16|TRBJ1-6|NA
TGTGCCAGCAGCTCGATCTCAGGGGGCTATAATTCACCCCTCCACTTT
CASSSISGGYNSPLHF
>TRBV5-1|TRBD2|18|TRBJ2-2|NA
TGCGCCAGCAGCTCTGGTAGCGGGGGCCAACGTCACACCGGGGAGCTGTTTTTT
CASSSGSGGQRHTGELFF
>TRBV19|TRBD1|13|TRBJ2-1|NA
TGTGCCAGTAGTAGGACAGGGACCAATGAGCAGTTCTTC
CASSRTGTNEQFF
>TRBV4-1|NA|15|TRBJ1-4|NA
TGCGCCAGCAGCCAAGATGAGGCAGATAATGAAAAACTGTTTTTT
CASSQDEADNEKLFF
>TRBV9|NA|14|TRBJ1-3|NA
TGTGCCAGCAGCGTAGACAGGGTTGGAAACACCATATATTTT
CASSVDRVGNTIYF
>TRBV4-3|NA|16|TRBJ2-1|NA
TGCGCCAGCAGCCAAGATTGGCCAAACACCTACAATGAGCAGTTCTTC
CASSQDWPNTYNEQFF
>TRBV28|TRBD1|14|TRBJ1-2|few
TGTGCCAGCACAGGACAGGGGGAACGAAAAGGCTACACCTTC
CASTGQGERKGYTF
>TRBV7-2|NA|14|TRBJ1-1|NA
TGTGCCAGCAGCTTAGAGGGAGTAAACACTGAAGCTTTCTTT
CASSLEGVNTEAFF
>TRBV6-5|NA|14|TRBJ1-1|NA
TGTGCCAGCACCCCCGGGGGGGTTATAACTGAAGCTTTCTTT
CASTPGGVITEAFF
>TRBV7-2|TRBD2|14|TRBJ2-7|NA
TGTGCCAGCAGGGAAACTAGCGGAAGGTACGAGCAGTACTTC
CASRETSGRYEQYF
>TRBV28|NA|15|TRBJ2-7|NA
TGTGCCAGCAACAGATCAGGGGTCGGCTCCTACGAGCAGTACTTC
CASNRSGVGSYEQYF
>TRBV28|NA|15|TRBJ2-7|NA
TGTGCCAGCAGTCCCCGGGAAATAGATGCCTACGAGCAGTACTTC
CASSPREIDAYEQYF
>TRBV5-1|TRBD2|14|TRBJ2-7|once
TGCGCCAGCAGCCCTAGCGGGAGCTCCTACGAGCAGTACTTC
CASSPSGSSYEQYF
>TRBV19|TRBD2|13|TRBJ2-5|NA
TGTGCCAGTAGTCGCGGGGGGATAGAGACCCAGTACTTC
CASSRGGIETQYF
>TRBV16|NA|12|TRBJ2-1|NA
TGTGCCAGCAGCACTACAGGGTTTGAGCAGTTCTTC
CASSTTGFEQFF
>TRBV18|TRBD1|14|TRBJ1-2|NA
TGTGCCAGCTCACCGGGACAGATGAACTATGGCTACACCTTC
CASSPGQMNYGYTF
>TRBV7-9|NA|16|TRBJ1-4|NA
TGTGCCAGCAGCTTAGGAGGGTACGGCACTAATGAAAAACTGTTTTTT
CASSLGGYGTNEKLFF
>TRBV14|TRBD1|15|TRBJ2-7|NA
TGTGCCAGCAGCCAAGGTGGGACAGGGGTATACGAGCAGTACTTC
CASSQGGTGVYEQYF
>TRBV4-3|TRBD2|16|TRBJ2-7|NA
TGCGCCAGCAGCCAAGATTCTAGCGGGGACTCCTACGAGCAGTACTTC
CASSQDSSGDSYEQYF
>TRBV28|TRBD1|13|TRBJ1-2|NA
TGTGCCAGCAGCCTGGACAGGGTGGGTGGCTACACCTTC
CASSLDRVGGYTF
>TRBV7-9|TRBD2|16|TRBJ2-1|NA
TGTGCCAGCAGCTTAGTAGGGTGGGGGGGACCCAATGAGCAGTTCTTC
CASSLVGWGGPNEQFF
>TRBV29-1|TRBD2|14|TRBJ2-1|NA
TGCAGCGTTGAAGGGACTAGCGGGGGAGACCTCCAGTTCTTC
CSVEGTSGGDLQFF
>TRBV9|NA|14|TRBJ2-7|NA
TGTGCCAGCAGCGTAGGGACAGCATCCTACGAGCAGTACTTC
CASSVGTASYEQYF
>TRBV11-2|NA|12|TRBJ2-5|NA
TGTGCCAGCAGCTTAGATCTCCGGACCCAGTACTTC
CASSLDLRTQYF
>TRBV20-1|NA|11|TRBJ2-7|NA
TGCAGTGCGGCAGGGGTGTACGAGCAGTACTTC
CSAAGVYEQYF
>TRBV4-1|TRBD1|17|TRBJ1-5|NA
TGCGCCAGCAGCGGACAGGAGTGGAGGTTGAGCAATCAGCCCCAGCATTTT
CASSGQEWRLSNQPQHF
>TRBV5-1|TRBD1|16|TRBJ2-7|NA
TGCGCCAGCAGCTTGGCCGGGACAGGGGGCCTCTACGAGCAGTACTTC
CASSLAGTGGLYEQYF
>TRBV27|NA|16|TRBJ1-2|NA
TGTGCCAGCAGTTTATCCGATATGACACCTTACTATGGCTACACCTTC
CASSLSDMTPYYGYTF
>TRBV5-1|TRBD1|13|TRBJ2-7|NA
TGCGCCAGCAGCAACGACAGGGGTTACGAGCAGTACTTC
CASSNDRGYEQYF
>TRBV19|TRBD1|13|TRBJ1-1|few
TGTGCCAGCTCGACAGGGCTGAACACTGAAGCTTTCTTT
CASSTGLNTEAFF
>TRBV5-1|TRBD1|15|TRBJ1-1|NA
TGCGCCAGCAGCTTGGCCGACAGGGAAAACACTGAAGCTTTCTTT
CASSLADRENTEAFF
>TRBV7-2|TRBD1|16|TRBJ2-7|NA
TGTGCCAGCAGCTCAGACATTGGGACAGGGGGTTACGAGCAGTACTTC
CASSSDIGTGGYEQYF
>TRBV28|TRBD1|16|TRBJ1-5|NA
TGTGCCAGCAGTTTAGGGGGGACAGGGTTATGGCAGCCCCAGCATTTT
CASSLGGTGLWQPQHF
>TRBV6-5|TRBD1|13|TRBJ1-2|NA
TGTGCCACATCCCCGGGACAGAGCTATGGCTACACCTTC
CATSPGQSYGYTF
>TRBV4-1|NA|12|TRBJ2-7|NA
TGCGCCAGCAGCCAACAGGGATACGAGCAGTACTTC
CASSQQGYEQYF
>TRBV9|NA|14|TRBJ1-1|NA
TGTGCCAGCAGCGTTACAGGGCTTGGCACTGAAGCTTTCTTT
CASSVTGLGTEAFF
>TRBV19|TRBD1|14|TRBJ1-2|NA
TGTGCCAGTAGCCAGGGACAGGGTGACTATGGCTACACCTTC
CASSQGQGDYGYTF
>TRBV6-5|TRBD1|14|TRBJ1-1|NA
TGTGCCAGCACTTGGACAGGGTCGAACACTGAAGCTTTCTTT
CASTWTGSNTEAFF
>TRBV11-3|NA|13|TRBJ1-1|once
TGTGCCAGCAGCCCAAGCGGGGACACTGAAGCTTTCTTT
CASSPSGDTEAFF
>TRBV7-8|NA|16|TRBJ1-2|NA
TGTGCCAGCAGCTTACGCGCCTCACTGATTAACTATGGCTACACCTTC
CASSLRASLINYGYTF
>TRBV11-2|TRBD1|13|TRBJ1-2|few
TGTGCCAGCAGCCTTGGGACAGGCTATGGCTACACCTTC
CASSLGTGYGYTF